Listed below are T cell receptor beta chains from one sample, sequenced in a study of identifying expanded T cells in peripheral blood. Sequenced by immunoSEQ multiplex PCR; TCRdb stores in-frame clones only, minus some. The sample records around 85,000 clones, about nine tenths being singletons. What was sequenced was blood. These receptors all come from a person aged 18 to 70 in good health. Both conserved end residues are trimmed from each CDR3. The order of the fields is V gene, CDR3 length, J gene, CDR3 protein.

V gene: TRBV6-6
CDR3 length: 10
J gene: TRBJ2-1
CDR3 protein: ASSSTGRREF

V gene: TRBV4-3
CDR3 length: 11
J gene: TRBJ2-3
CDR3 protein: ASSQDWTRAQY

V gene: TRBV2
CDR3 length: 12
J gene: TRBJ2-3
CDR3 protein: ASLLAGGADTQY

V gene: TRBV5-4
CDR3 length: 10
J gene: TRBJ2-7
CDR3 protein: ASSFGPYEQY

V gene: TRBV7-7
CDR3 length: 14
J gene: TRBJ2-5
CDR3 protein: ASSLSIGGREETQY

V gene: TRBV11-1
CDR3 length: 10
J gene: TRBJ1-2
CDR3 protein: ASTSGENGYT

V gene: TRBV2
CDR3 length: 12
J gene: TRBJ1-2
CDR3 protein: ASSSLDRRYGYT

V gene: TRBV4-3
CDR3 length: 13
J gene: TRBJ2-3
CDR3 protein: ASSQGAGVGYTQY

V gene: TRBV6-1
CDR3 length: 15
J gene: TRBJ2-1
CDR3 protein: ASSGRLAGGGYNEQF

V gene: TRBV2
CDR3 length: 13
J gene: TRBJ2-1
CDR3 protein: ASRDPDVSYNEQF

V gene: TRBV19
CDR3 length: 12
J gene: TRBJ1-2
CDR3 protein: ASSPGQGNYGYT

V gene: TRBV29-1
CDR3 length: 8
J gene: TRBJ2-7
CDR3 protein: SVEGVEQY

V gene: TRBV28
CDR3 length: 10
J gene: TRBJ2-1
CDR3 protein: ASRPSHNEQF

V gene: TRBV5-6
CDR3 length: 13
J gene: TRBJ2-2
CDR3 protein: ASSLGWGGAGELF

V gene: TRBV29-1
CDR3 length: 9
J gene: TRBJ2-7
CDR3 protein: SVWAGYEQY

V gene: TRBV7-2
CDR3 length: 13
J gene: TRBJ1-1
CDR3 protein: ASSLHSSMNTEAF

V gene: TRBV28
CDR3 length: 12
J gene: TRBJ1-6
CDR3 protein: ASSLRLGNSPLH

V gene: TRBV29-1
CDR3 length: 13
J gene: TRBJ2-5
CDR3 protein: SVDRGGGHQETQY

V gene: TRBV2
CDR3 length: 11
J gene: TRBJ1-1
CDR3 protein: ASSAGVNTEAF

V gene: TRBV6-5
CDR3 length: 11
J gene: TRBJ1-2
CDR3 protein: ASSPGGDYGYT

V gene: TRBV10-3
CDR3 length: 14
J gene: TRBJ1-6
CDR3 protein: AISATGTGPDSPLH

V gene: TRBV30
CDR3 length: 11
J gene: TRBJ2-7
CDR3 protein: AWGQGVTYEQY

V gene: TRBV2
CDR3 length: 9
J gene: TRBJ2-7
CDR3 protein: ASSAQGEQY

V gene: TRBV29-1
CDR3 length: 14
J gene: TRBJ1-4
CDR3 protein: SVKETGPATNEKLF

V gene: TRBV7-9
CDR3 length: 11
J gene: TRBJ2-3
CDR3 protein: ASSLSTTDTQY

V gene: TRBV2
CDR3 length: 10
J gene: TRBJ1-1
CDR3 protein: ASIYPNTEAF

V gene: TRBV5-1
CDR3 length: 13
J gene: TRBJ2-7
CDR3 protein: ASSARTGGIYEQY

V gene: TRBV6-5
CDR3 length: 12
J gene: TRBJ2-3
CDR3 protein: ASSVSGNTDTQY

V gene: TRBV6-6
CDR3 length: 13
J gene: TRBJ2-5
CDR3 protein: ASSYSQRTQETQY

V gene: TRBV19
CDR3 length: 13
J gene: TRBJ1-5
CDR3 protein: ASSTRPTVAQPQH

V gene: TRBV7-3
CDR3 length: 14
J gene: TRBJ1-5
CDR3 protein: ASSRRGGDSNQPQH

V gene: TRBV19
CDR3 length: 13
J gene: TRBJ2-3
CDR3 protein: ASSTRTVSTDTQY

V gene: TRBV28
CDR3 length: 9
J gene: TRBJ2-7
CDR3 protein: AIRGIYEQY

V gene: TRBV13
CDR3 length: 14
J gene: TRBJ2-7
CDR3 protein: ASSPGAGKSSYEQY

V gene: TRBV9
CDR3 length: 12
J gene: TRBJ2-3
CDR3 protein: ASSTWTGTDTQY

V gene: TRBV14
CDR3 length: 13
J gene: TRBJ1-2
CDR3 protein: ASSPLSPGEVGYT

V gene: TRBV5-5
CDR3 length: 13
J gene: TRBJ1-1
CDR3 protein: ASSQGTDPSGEAF

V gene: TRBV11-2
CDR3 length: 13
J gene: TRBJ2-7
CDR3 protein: ASSLVGTPSYEQY

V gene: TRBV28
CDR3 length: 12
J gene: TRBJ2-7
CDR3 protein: AILKGLHRGEQY

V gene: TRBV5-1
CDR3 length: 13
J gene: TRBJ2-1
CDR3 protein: ASSPPGANYNEQF

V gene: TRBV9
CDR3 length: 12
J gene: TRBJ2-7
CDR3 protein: ASSPRGQRDEQY

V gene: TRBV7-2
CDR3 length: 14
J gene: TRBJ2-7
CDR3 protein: ASSADGTSGAYEQY

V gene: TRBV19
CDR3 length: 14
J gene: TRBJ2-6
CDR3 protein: ASSMGGGSGANVLT

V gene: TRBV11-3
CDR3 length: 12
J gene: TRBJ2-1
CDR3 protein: ASSSGLARVEQF

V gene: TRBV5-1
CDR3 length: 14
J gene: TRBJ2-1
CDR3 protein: ASSPMPSGSRDEQF

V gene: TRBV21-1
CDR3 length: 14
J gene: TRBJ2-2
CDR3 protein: ASTPRQGAPTGELF

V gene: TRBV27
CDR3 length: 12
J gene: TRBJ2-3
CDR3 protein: ASSLAFSTDTQY

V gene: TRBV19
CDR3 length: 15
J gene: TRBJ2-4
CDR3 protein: ASSMGGRMFGKNIQY

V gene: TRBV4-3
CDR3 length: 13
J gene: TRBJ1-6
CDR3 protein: ASSPRQGFGSPLH

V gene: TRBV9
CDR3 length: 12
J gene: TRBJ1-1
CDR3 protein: ASSALQGRTEAF

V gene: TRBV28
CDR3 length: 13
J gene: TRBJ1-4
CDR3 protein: ASGRSGTGDEKLF

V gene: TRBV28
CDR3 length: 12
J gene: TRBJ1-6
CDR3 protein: ASSPAGNHSPLH

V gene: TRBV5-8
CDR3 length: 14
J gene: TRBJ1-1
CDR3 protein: ASSYPTDRANTEAF

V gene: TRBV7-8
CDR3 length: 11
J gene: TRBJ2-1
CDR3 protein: ASSSKTFGEQF

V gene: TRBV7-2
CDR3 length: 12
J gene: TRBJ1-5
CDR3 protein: ASSLRSGDQPQH

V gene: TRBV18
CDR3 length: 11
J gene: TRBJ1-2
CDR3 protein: ASKQGDNYGYT

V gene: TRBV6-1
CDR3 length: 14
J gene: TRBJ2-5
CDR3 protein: ASSERTGQGQETQY

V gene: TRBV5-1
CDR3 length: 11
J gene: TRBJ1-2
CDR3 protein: ASSPGTAYGYT

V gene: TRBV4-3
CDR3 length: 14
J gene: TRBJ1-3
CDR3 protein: ASSQDWRESGNTIY

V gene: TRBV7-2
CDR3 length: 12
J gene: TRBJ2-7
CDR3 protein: ASSLGTQSYEQY